The 16 T cell receptor beta chains below all came from one sample that was sequenced in a study of Graves' ophthalmopathy and Graves' hyperthyroidism. Beta-chain TCR CDR3 regions were amplified from RNA transcripts. The first round was an RT-PCR with HTBI primers, and the second round was a multiplex PCR. Each CDR3 protein gets one entry after TCRdb re-called the multiplex PCR reads with MiXCR. The data show hundreds of thousands of distinct CDR3 sequences, with under 25% seen just once and 2.5% to 3.5% held by the top ten. Sequencing used peripheral blood. The receptors come from a woman younger than 35 with stable Graves' hyperthyroidism.

The chain employs TRBV16 and TRBJ1-1; D gene unclear. Germline CDR1 reads KGHSY; CDR2 reads FQNENV. CDR3 length equals 14 residues. The ends were cut back, 0 bases at V and 1 base at J, with 6 bases in the middle. The CDR3: CASSQSSANTEAFF. CDR3 coding DNA: TGTGCCAGCAGCCAATCTTCTGCGAACACTGAAGCTTTCTTT.

This clonotype appeared many times. This chain joins TRBV4-3 and TRBJ2-7; D ambiguous. The length of the CDR3 is 15 residues. CDR1 LGHNA and CDR2 YSLEER come from the germline V gene. V was pared by 0 bases and J by 5 bases, with 14 bases between. The CDR3 DNA reads TGCGCCAGCAGCCAAGATCGAGACACCTTCCACGAGCAGTACTTC. It yields the protein CASSQDRDTFHEQYF.

This clonotype was found many times. The chain carries TRBV20-1 and TRBJ1-4; D not resolved. This CDR3 is built from 15 residues. Germline V gene sequence: CDR1 DFQATT, CDR2 SNEGSKA (reference sequence). V was shortened by 0 bases and J by 5 bases, with 13 bases between the two germline ends. The CDR3 loop reads CSARDRSRSNEKLFF. In DNA, the CDR3 is TGCAGTGCTAGAGATCGTAGCAGATCGAATGAAAAACTGTTTTTT.

This clonotype was observed at least ten times. V usage is TRBV12-3 or TRBV12-4 and J usage is TRBJ1-5; D is unclear. The CDR3 is 13 amino acids. The germline V and J ends were trimmed by 6 bases and 5 bases, with 11 bases remaining between them. CDR3 nucleotides: TGTGCCAGCAGCCCCGGGTCCGATCAGCCCCAGCATTTT. Translating it yields CASSPGSDQPQHF.

This clonotype showed up many times. The chain employs TRBV10-1 and TRBJ1-2; D is unresolved. The CDR3 length is 11 residues. Germline V lookup: CDR1 WNHNN, CDR2 SYGVQD (reference sequence). V dropped 6 bases and J dropped 6 bases, with 8 bases sitting between them. The CDR3 DNA is TGCGCCAGCAGGATGGCGGATGGCTACACCTTC. Translation: CASRMADGYTF.

This clonotype showed up many times. The chain joins TRBV5-1 to TRBJ2-7, with D maybe TRBD2 (5 bases). The ends were cut back, 4 bases at V and 1 base at J, with 15 bases in the middle. CDR1 is SGHRS and CDR2 is YFSETQ in the germline V gene. The CDR3 is made up of 15 amino acids. This chain's CDR3 is CASSAYSVSSYEQYF. In DNA form, the CDR3 reads TGCGCCAGCAGCGCGTATAGCGTCAGTTCCTACGAGCAGTACTTC.

There are many counts of this clonotype. For the CDR3, the DNA is TGTGCCAGCAGCCGACAATTCGGGAGCCAAGAGACCCAGTACTTC. Protein: CASSRQFGSQETQYF. The chain uses TRBV28 and TRBJ2-5, with TRBD2 as a possible D gene (6 bases). Trimming removed 6 bases from V and 1 base from J, with 15 bases in between. CDR3 size: 15 residues. Per the germline V gene, CDR1 is MDHEN and CDR2 is SYDVKM.

This clonotype was seen at least ten times. The chain joins TRBV7-2 to TRBJ2-5; 14 bases line up with TRBD2. The ends lost 5 bases at V and 3 bases at J; junction bases unmatched: 5. The CDR3 sequence is 16 residues long. The germline V gene has CDR1 SGHTA and CDR2 FQGNSA. Written as DNA, the CDR3 is TGTGCCAGCAGCCACTCGGGACTAGCGGGAGAAGAGACCCAGTACTTC. Translated: CASSHSGLAGEETQYF.

This clonotype was observed at least ten times. The gene calls are TRBV19 and TRBJ2-5, with 10 bases matching TRBD2. J lost 5 bases, V lost 6 bases, and 3 bases had no gene match. CDR3 length: 13 residues. Looked up from germline, CDR1 is LNHDA and CDR2 is SQIVND (reference sequence). CDR3 sequence (DNA): TGTGCCAGTAGCCCGGGACTAGCGGAGACCCAGTACTTC. Its protein is CASSPGLAETQYF.

There are many counts of this clonotype. The chain links TRBV7-8 to TRBJ1-6; 8 positions agree with TRBD1. The ends lost 4 bases at V and 6 bases at J; junction bases unmatched: 5. In germline, CDR1 is SGHVS, CDR2 FQNEAQ. The CDR3 is made up of 15 amino acids. This chain's CDR3 is CASSSDRGVNSPLHF. The CDR3 DNA follows: TGTGCCAGCAGCTCAGACAGGGGAGTTAATTCACCCCTCCACTTT.

This clonotype showed up many times. This chain uses TRBV15 with TRBJ1-2, with 9 bases fitting TRBD1. The junction had 4 bases not matched to a gene; V was cut back by 1 base and J by 4 bases. Germline CDR1 LNHNV, CDR2 YYDKDF (reference sequence). The CDR3 extends over 15 amino acids. CDR3 protein: CATSRAGTGSYGYTF. The CDR3 nucleotides read TGTGCCACCAGCAGAGCCGGGACAGGGAGCTATGGCTACACCTTC.

The chain uses TRBV20-1 and TRBJ1-2; 9 bases map to TRBD1. The CDR3 totals 14 residues. Trimming removed 3 bases from V and 6 bases from J; junction bases left unmatched: 8. Germline V gene lookup returns CDR1 DFQATT and CDR2 SNEGSKA (reference sequence). CDR3 amino acids: CSASRGTGYDGYTF. In DNA form, the CDR3 reads TGCAGTGCTAGCCGAGGGACAGGGTATGATGGCTACACCTTC.

This clonotype was found many times. The rearrangement links TRBV28 to TRBJ2-7; D gene unclear. The CDR3 has 15 residues. V gave up 3 bases and J gave up 0 bases, with 12 bases separating them. Germline values: CDR1 MDHEN, CDR2 SYDVKM. CDR3 protein: CASSFWAVSSYEQYF. The CDR3 DNA reads TGTGCCAGCAGTTTCTGGGCAGTAAGCTCCTACGAGCAGTACTTC. Looking up the rest from reference TRBV28 and TRBJ2-7 gives the full variable domain: DVKVTQSSRYLVKRTGEKVFLECVQDMDHENMFWYRQDPGLGLRLIYFSYDVKMKEKGDIPEGYSVSREKKERFSLILESASTNQTSMYLCASSFWAVSSYEQYFGPGTRLTVT.

This clonotype has ten or more counts. The chain links TRBV20-1 to TRBJ2-5; D possibly uses TRBD1 or TRBD2 (7 bases each). There are 14 residues in the CDR3. The germline V gene encodes CDR1 DFQATT and CDR2 SNEGSKA (reference sequence). Trimming removed 5 bases at V and 4 bases at J, with 17 bases between. The CDR3 nucleotides read TGCAGTGCTTACAGGGGAGGGGGAGGAGAGACCCAGTACTTC. Protein: CSAYRGGGGETQYF.

This clonotype was picked up many times. The chain carries TRBV7-2 and TRBJ2-6; 7 nucleotides line up with TRBD1. Trimming cost V 5 bases and J 4 bases; bases outside gene matches: 5. Germline CDR1 reads SGHTA; CDR2 reads FQGNSA. The CDR3 is 15 residues long. The CDR3 DNA reads TGTGCCAGCAGCAACAGGGGTTCAGGGGCCAACGTCCTGACTTTC. It is translated as CASSNRGSGANVLTF.

This clonotype has a count of ten or more. The chain carries TRBV10-3 and TRBJ2-5; 11 nucleotides match TRBD2. With 4 bases clipped from V and 1 base from J, the junction kept 2 bases outside the gene matches. The CDR3 runs to 15 residues. Germline CDR1 and CDR2: ENHRY and SYGVKD. The CDR3 bases are TGTGCCATCAGTGGGGGACTAGCGGCCCAAGAGACCCAGTACTTC. Translation gives CAISGGLAAQETQYF.